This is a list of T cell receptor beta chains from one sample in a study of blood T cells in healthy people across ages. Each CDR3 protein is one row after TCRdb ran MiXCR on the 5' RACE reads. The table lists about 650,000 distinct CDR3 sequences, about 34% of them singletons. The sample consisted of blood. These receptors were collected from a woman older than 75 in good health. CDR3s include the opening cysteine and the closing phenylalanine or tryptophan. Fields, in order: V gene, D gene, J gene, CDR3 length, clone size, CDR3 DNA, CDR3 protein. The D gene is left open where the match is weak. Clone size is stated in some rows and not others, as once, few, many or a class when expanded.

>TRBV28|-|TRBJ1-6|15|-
TGTGCCAGCAGCTCTCGGACAGAATATAATTCACCCCTCCACTTT
CASSSRTEYNSPLHF
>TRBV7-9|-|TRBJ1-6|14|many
TGTGCCAGCAGCTTAGAGTCGGATAATTCACCCCTCCACTTT
CASSLESDNSPLHF
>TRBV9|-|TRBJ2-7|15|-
TGTGCCAGCAGCCCCTCGGGACGGGCGAGCTACGAGCAGTACTTC
CASSPSGRASYEQYF
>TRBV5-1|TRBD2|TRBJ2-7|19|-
TGCGTCAGCAGCTTGGGGACTAGCGGGGCTATGAGCTCCTACAATGAGCAGTACTTC
CVSSLGTSGAMSSYNEQYF
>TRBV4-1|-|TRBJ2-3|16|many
TGCGCCAGCAGCCAAGAGTCCCGAAACCAAGGCGATACGCAGTATTTT
CASSQESRNQGDTQYF
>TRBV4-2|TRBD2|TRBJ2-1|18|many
TGTGCCAGCAGCCAAGGGGGGAGCGGGGGGGCCGGGGACAATGAGCAGTTCTTC
CASSQGGSGGAGDNEQFF
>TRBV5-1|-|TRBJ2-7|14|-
TGCGCCAGCAGCTTGCGGGCCCCCGTGGGCGAGCAGTACTTC
CASSLRAPVGEQYF
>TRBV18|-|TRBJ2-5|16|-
TGTGCCAGCTCACCAATAAGGAACCAGGGGCGGGATGAGCAGTACTTC
CASSPIRNQGRDEQYF
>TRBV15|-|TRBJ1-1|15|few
TGTGCCACCAGCAGAGATTCCAGGGTTGGCACTGAAGCTTTCTTT
CATSRDSRVGTEAFF
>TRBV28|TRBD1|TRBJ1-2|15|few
TGTGCCAGCACCTCAGGGGGGTACGAAGGCTATGGCTACACCTTC
CASTSGGYEGYGYTF
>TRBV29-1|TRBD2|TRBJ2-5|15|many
TGCAGCGTTGTAATAGCGGGGGGGCCCTTGGAGACCCAGTACTTC
CSVVIAGGPLETQYF
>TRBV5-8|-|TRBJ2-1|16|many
TGTGCCAGCAGCTTGGAGCCCGGGGTGGGGATCGGGGAGCAGTTCTTC
CASSLEPGVGIGEQFF
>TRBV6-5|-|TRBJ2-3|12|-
TGTGCCAGCAGTACTAGACCAGATACGCAGTATTTT
CASSTRPDTQYF
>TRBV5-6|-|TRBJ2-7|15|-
TGTGCCAGCAGCCCCGAAGGTAGGGGCGCCCACGAGCAGTACTTC
CASSPEGRGAHEQYF
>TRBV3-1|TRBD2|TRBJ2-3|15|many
TGTGCCAGCAGCCAAGCTAGCGGGGGGGCGAATACGCAGTATTTT
CASSQASGGANTQYF
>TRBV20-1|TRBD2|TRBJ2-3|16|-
TGCAGTGCTAGATCGACTAGCGGGGGAGTCGCAGATACGCAGTATTTT
CSARSTSGGVADTQYF
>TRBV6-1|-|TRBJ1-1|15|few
TGTGCCAGCAGTGAAGAGGGGGTACAGATATCTGAAGCTTTCTTT
CASSEEGVQISEAFF
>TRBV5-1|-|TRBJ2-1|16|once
TGCGCCAGCAGCGTGGGTCTTACGGTTTCCTACAATGAGCAGTTCTTC
CASSVGLTVSYNEQFF
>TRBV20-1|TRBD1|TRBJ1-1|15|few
TGCAGTGCTCACCGACAGGGGGTACCGAACACTGAAGCTTTCTTT
CSAHRQGVPNTEAFF
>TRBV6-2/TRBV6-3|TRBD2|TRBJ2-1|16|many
TGTGCCAGCAGTCTCCTTAGCGGGGGGAATTACAATGAGCAGTTCTTC
CASSLLSGGNYNEQFF
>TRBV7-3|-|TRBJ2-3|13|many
TGTGCCAGCAGCCGTACTCTCACAGATACGCAGTATTTT
CASSRTLTDTQYF
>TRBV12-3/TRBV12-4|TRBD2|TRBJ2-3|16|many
TGTGCCAGCCAACGGGGGGGCGCGTTAGTGGCAGATACGCAGTATTTT
CASQRGGALVADTQYF
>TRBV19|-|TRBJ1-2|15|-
TGTGCCAGTAGTAGTTGGGACCGGATATTTAACCCCTACACCTTC
CASSSWDRIFNPYTF
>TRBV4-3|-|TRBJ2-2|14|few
TGCGCCAGCAGCCAAGATTGGGTGGCCGGGGAGCTGTTTTTT
CASSQDWVAGELFF
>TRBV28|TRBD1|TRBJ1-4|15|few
TGTGCCAGCAGTTTAGTAGGCAGGGGGGATGAAAAACTGTTTTTT
CASSLVGRGDEKLFF
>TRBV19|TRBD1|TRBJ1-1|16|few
TGTGCCAGTATCAATCTTCGGACAGGAGGGAACACTGAAGCTTTCTTT
CASINLRTGGNTEAFF
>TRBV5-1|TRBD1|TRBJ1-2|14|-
TGCGCCAGCAGCGAGGGACAGGGAACGTGTGGCTACACCTTC
CASSEGQGTCGYTF
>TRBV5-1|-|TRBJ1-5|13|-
TGCGCCGGCAGCTTGGATTGGGGCCAGCCCCAGCATTTT
CAGSLDWGQPQHF
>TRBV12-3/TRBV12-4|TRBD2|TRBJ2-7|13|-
TGTGCCAGCAGACTAGCGGGAGTTTACGAGCAGTACTTC
CASRLAGVYEQYF
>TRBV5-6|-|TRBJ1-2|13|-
TGTGCCAGCAGCTTTTCCCCCAACTATGGCTACACCTTC
CASSFSPNYGYTF
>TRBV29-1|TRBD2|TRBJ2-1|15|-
TGCAGCGTTGATCAGCGGGGGGCCTCGAGAGATGAGCAGTTCTTC
CSVDQRGASRDEQFF
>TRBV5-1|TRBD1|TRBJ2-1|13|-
TGCGCCAACATAATGACACAGGGGTCTGAGCAGTTCTTC
CANIMTQGSEQFF
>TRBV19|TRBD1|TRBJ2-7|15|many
TGTGCCAGTAGTGTACCGGGACAGGGACGTAACGAGCAGTACTTC
CASSVPGQGRNEQYF
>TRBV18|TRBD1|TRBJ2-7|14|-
TGTGCCAGCTCACCAGAGACAGGGCTCCACGAGCAGTACTTC
CASSPETGLHEQYF
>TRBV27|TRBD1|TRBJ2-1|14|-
TGTGCCAGCAGTTTATGGGACAGATACAATGAGCAGTTCTTC
CASSLWDRYNEQFF
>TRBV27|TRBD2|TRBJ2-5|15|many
TGTGCCAGCCACGGGGACTACCGGCGGCGAGAGACCCAGTACTTC
CASHGDYRRRETQYF
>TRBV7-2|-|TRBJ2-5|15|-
TGTGCCAGCAGCTTAGCGGCACGGCTCCAAGAGACCCAGTACTTC
CASSLAARLQETQYF
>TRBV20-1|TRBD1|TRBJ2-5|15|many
TGCAGTGCTAGAGATGGGGCAGGGGGACGGGAGACCCAGTACTTC
CSARDGAGGRETQYF
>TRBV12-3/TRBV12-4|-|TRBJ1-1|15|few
TGTGCCAGCAGTCCACGGACTAGCTTGAACACTGAAGCTTTCTTT
CASSPRTSLNTEAFF
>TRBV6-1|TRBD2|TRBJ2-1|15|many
TGTGCCAGCATATTGACTAGCGGAAAATACAATGAGCAGTTCTTC
CASILTSGKYNEQFF
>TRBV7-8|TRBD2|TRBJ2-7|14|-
TGTGCCAGCAGCTTAGCAGGGAGGGCCTACGAGCAGTACTTC
CASSLAGRAYEQYF
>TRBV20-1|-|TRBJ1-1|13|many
TGCAGTGCTAGTACAGGAGAGTACTTCAAAGCTTTCTTT
CSASTGEYFKAFF
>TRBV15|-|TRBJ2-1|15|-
TGTGCCACCAGCAGAGGTGGGGTGGGCTCCTACGAGCAGTTCTTC
CATSRGGVGSYEQFF
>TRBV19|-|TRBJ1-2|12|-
TGTGCCAGTAGCGGGGGCGGCTATGGCTACACCTTC
CASSGGGYGYTF
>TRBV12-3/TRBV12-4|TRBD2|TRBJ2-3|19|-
TGTGCCAGCAGCCCCGGGACGGGACTAGCGGGACTGAGCACAGATACGCAGTATTTT
CASSPGTGLAGLSTDTQYF
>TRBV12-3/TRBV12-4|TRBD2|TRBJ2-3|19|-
TGTGCCAGCAGTACCCTAACTAGCGGGGGGGGATCAAGCACAGATGCGGAGTATTTT
CASSTLTSGGGSSTDAEYF
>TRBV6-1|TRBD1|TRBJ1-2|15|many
TGTGCCAGCAGTTTTAGCCAGGGGGCTAACTATGGCTACACCTTC
CASSFSQGANYGYTF
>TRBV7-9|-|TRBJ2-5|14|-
TGCGCCAGCAGCGGCCCACTAGACCAAGAGACCCTGTACTTC
CASSGPLDQETLYF
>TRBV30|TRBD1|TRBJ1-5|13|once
TGTGCCAGTGCCGGGACAGGGGATGGGCCCCAGCATTTT
CASAGTGDGPQHF
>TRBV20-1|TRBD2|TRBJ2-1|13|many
TGCAGTGCGAACGCGGGGGGGCCCGATGAGCAGTTCTTC
CSANAGGPDEQFF
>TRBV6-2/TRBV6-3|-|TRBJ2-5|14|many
TGTGCCAGCAGCCTGGACAGCATCCAAGAGACCCAGTACTTC
CASSLDSIQETQYF
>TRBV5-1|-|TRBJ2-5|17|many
TGCGCCAGCAGCGCGGGGCCCAGCGGGCGTATACAAGAGACCCAGTACTTC
CASSAGPSGRIQETQYF
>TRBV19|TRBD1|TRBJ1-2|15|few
TGTGCCAGTAGTACGGGACAGGGCCAGCCGTATGGCTACACCTTC
CASSTGQGQPYGYTF
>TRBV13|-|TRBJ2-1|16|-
TGTGCCAGCTCAGCTCTAAGGGGGAGCTCCTACAATGAGCAGTTCTTC
CASSALRGSSYNEQFF
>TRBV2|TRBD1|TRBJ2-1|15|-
TGTACCAGCAAGTTCCAGGGGGCGGCCCGCAATGAGCAGTTCTTC
CTSKFQGAARNEQFF
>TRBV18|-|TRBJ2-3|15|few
TGTGCCAGCTCACCCGGGACCCCCGGGCCAGATACGCAGTATTTT
CASSPGTPGPDTQYF
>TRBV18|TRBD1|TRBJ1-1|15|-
TGTGCCAGCTCACCAAACAGGGGGCCAAACACTGAAGCTTTCTTT
CASSPNRGPNTEAFF
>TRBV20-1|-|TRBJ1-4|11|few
TGCAGGGAGGGATATAATGAAAAACTGTTTTTT
CREGYNEKLFF